These 12 T cell receptor beta chains were all obtained from the same sample, sequenced in a study of blood T cell repertoires in COVID-19. This table comes from immunoSEQ multiplex PCR, and its TCRdb copy is limited to in-frame clones, with some not included. This sample has more than 95,000 clones; around 82% occur once, and the top ten carry 5.5% to 6.5%. Sequencing was performed on peripheral blood. The receptors shown here come from an elderly man with active or convalescent COVID-19.

The V gene is TRBV18, the J gene TRBJ2-2; 13 nucleotides align to TRBD2. The CDR3 has 19 amino acids. CDR1 and CDR2 from the germline V gene are KGHSH and LQKENI. Trimming at V came to 3 bases and at J to 0 bases, leaving 7 bases not matched to a gene. The CDR3 nucleotides read TGTGCCAGCTCACCTACGGGACTAGCGGGGAGGTCGAACACCGGGGAGCTGTTTTTT. Translating gives CASSPTGLAGRSNTGELFF.

Turning to this clone: Other DNA sequences from this sample encode an identical CDR3 as well. V and J are TRBV18 and TRBJ2-1; 8 bases are a match to TRBD1. The CDR3 is made up of 15 amino acids. With V trimmed by 4 bases and J by 0 bases, 2 bases remained unmatched. Germline V lookup: CDR1 KGHSH, CDR2 LQKENI. The CDR3 region has the DNA TGTGCCAGCTCACGGACAGGGCGCTCCTACAATGAGCAGTTCTTC. It encodes CASSRTGRSYNEQFF. The variable domain in full, completed from reference TRBV18 and TRBJ2-1, reads NAGVMQNPRHLVRRRGQEARLRCSPMKGHSHVYWYRQLPEEGLKFMVYLQKENIIDESGMPKERFSAEFPKEGPSILRIQQVVRGDSAAYFCASSRTGRSYNEQFFGPGTRLTVL.

The genes are TRBV18 and TRBJ1-2; D gene uncertain. Germline V gives CDR1 KGHSH, CDR2 LQKENI. This CDR3 is 14 amino acids long. V lost 0 bases and J lost 2, with 7 bases in between. Written as DNA, the CDR3 is TGTGCCAGCTCACCACCGGCGGGAAACTATGGCTACACCTTC. It encodes CASSPPAGNYGYTF.

This chain connects TRBV5-6 to TRBJ2-1, with 9 bases matching TRBD1. Germline values: CDR1 SGHDT, CDR2 YYEEEE. The length of the CDR3 is 16 residues. V lost 4 bases to trimming and J lost 4 bases; unmatched junction nucleotides: 9. The CDR3 nucleotides read TGTGCCAGCAGCGAAACCGGGACAGGGCTGTACAATGAGCAGTTCTTC. Translating it yields CASSETGTGLYNEQFF.

This clone was picked up one time. The chain recombines TRBV30 with TRBJ2-5; TRBD1 matches at 7 bases. Losses at the gene ends were 1 base for V and 0 bases for J; bases not matched to a gene: 11. Germline V gene sequence: CDR1 GTSNPN, CDR2 SVGIG (reference sequence). The length of the CDR3 is 17 residues. The CDR3 sequence is CAWSGTRTGSYQETQYF. The CDR3 bases are TGTGCCTGGAGTGGAACTAGGACAGGCTCGTACCAAGAGACCCAGTACTTC.

A single count supports this clone. The chain couples TRBV5-1 to TRBJ1-2, with D hard to call. Trimming shortened V by 4 bases and J by 2 bases, and 12 bases separated the two germline ends. The CDR3 consists of 14 residues. Germline CDR1 is SGHRS and CDR2 is YFSETQ. The CDR3 protein is CASSGGQLNYGYTF. The DNA of the CDR3 is TGCGCCAGCAGCGGAGGGCAGCTCAACTATGGCTACACCTTC.

The V gene is TRBV18, the J gene TRBJ1-2; D is uncertain. This CDR3 spans 15 amino acids. V lost 3 bases and J lost 4, with 15 bases in between. Germline V lookup: CDR1 KGHSH, CDR2 LQKENI. CDR3 coding DNA: TGTGCCAGCTCACCCCAGCGGGCAGAATTCTATGGCTACACCTTC. Its protein is CASSPQRAEFYGYTF.

The chain combines TRBV18 with TRBJ2-2; TRBD1 matches 8 bases. The CDR3 totals 16 residues. The germline CDR1 and CDR2 sequences are KGHSH and LQKENI. Trimming took 3 bases from V and 6 from J; bases not matched to a gene: 9. CDR3 loop: CASSPRQGAQSGELFF. In DNA, the CDR3 is TGTGCCAGCTCACCTCGGCAGGGGGCGCAATCCGGGGAGCTGTTTTTT.

The chain joins TRBV10-3 to TRBJ1-2, with a weak D call TRBD1 (6 bases). The CDR3 is 17 amino acids. Per the germline V gene, CDR1 is ENHRY and CDR2 is SYGVKD. Trimming pared 4 bases from V and 0 bases from J, leaving 18 bases between. The CDR3 DNA sequence: TGTGCCATCAGTGGAGGGGGTTCACTACCTTCTAACTATGGCTACACCTTC. Protein product: CAISGGGSLPSNYGYTF.

The V and J genes are TRBV6-5 and TRBJ2-1, with D hard to call. The CDR3 contains 12 residues. Per the germline V gene, CDR1 is MNHEY and CDR2 is SVGAGI. The germline V and J ends were trimmed by 5 bases and 4 bases, with 6 bases remaining between them. In DNA, the CDR3 is TGTGCCAGCAGTAACGGTTACAATGAGCAGTTCTTC. Its translation is CASSNGYNEQFF.

The rearrangement uses TRBV18 and TRBJ2-7, with 7 bases matching TRBD1. The junction had 2 bases not matched to a gene; V was cut back by 2 bases and J by 1 base. CDR1 KGHSH and CDR2 LQKENI come from the germline V gene. This CDR3 has 14 amino acids. This CDR3 reads CASSPRDSSYEQYF. The CDR3 coding sequence is TGTGCCAGCTCACCAAGGGACAGTTCCTACGAGCAGTACTTC. Full variable domain (rest looked up from reference TRBV18 and TRBJ2-7): NAGVMQNPRHLVRRRGQEARLRCSPMKGHSHVYWYRQLPEEGLKFMVYLQKENIIDESGMPKERFSAEFPKEGPSILRIQQVVRGDSAAYFCASSPRDSSYEQYFGPGTRLTVT.

The CDR3 nucleotides read TGTGCCAGCAGCTTAGGACAGGGGCAGCCCCAGCATTTT. It encodes CASSLGQGQPQHF. The chain joins TRBV7-9 to TRBJ1-5; TRBD1 matches at 8 bases. Germline-derived CDR1 and CDR2 are SEHNR and FQNEAQ (reference sequence). V lost 1 base and J lost 7; bases outside the gene matches: 0. CDR3 size: 13 residues.